These 7 T cell receptor beta chains were all obtained from the same sample, sequenced in a study of tumor-infiltrating lymphocytes in primary liver carcinoma. Using a constant-region primer together with ProtoScript II reverse transcriptase, TCR beta cDNA was made from about 500 ng of total RNA. Libraries covering TCR beta were generated through three nested multiplex PCR rounds (using a slightly modified ARM-PCR). Amplification in the first two PCR rounds was performed using TRBV1-TRBV30 forward primers and a C-beta reverse primer for 10 cycles each. TCRdb recomputed calls from the multiplex PCR reads with MiXCR, one row per CDR3 protein. The sample holds approximately 330,000 distinct CDR3 sequences, approximately 65% seen once. Germline DNA was extracted too, while blood RNA derived from unsorted whole blood. What was sequenced was peripheral blood. These TCRs come from a middle-aged man with primary liver carcinoma and hepatitis B virus infection.

The rearrangement links TRBV28 to TRBJ1-1, with TRBD1 identical over 7 bases. Per the germline V gene, CDR1 is MDHEN and CDR2 is SYDVKM. The trim removed 6 bases at V and 1 base at J, leaving 2 bases unmatched. The CDR3 covers 13 residues. The CDR3 nucleotides read TGTGCCAGCAGGGACAGGTCGAACACTGAAGCTTTCTTT. Translation gives CASRDRSNTEAFF.

This chain uses TRBV11-2 with TRBJ2-3; a possible D gene is TRBD1 (5 bases). Trimming removed 0 bases at V and 3 bases at J, with 10 bases between. The CDR3 has 15 residues. Per the germline V gene, CDR1 is SGHAT and CDR2 is FQNNGV. The CDR3 DNA reads TGTGCCAGCAGCTTAGATAGAAGGGGAACAGATACGCAGTATTTT. It translates to CASSLDRRGTDTQYF. Full variable domain (outside the CDR3, taken from reference TRBV11-2 and TRBJ2-3): EAGVAQSPRYKIIEKRQSVAFWCNPISGHATLYWYQQILGQGPKLLIQFQNNGVVDDSQLPKDRFSAERLKGVDSTLKIQPAKLEDSAVYLCASSLDRRGTDTQYFGPGTRLTVL.

This clonotype was counted between two and nine times. The chain is built from TRBV5-6 and TRBJ2-1, with D hard to call. V lost 4 bases and J lost 10, with 21 bases in between. Germline V gives CDR1 SGHDT, CDR2 YYEEEE. This CDR3 is built from 15 residues. This chain's CDR3 is CASSPTFYVSGEQFF. CDR3 nucleotides: TGTGCCAGCAGCCCTACCTTCTATGTTTCGGGCGAGCAGTTCTTC.

The V call is TRBV6-1, the J call TRBJ2-7; the D gene could be TRBD1 or TRBD2 (7 bases each). The CDR3 spans 15 residues. V was cut by 6 bases and J by 1 base, with 16 bases left in between. CDR1 and CDR2 from the germline V gene are MNHNS and SASEGT. CDR3 sequence (DNA): TGTGCCAGCAGCAGGGGGGGGCAGGGATCCTACGAGCAGTACTTC. Translating it yields CASSRGGQGSYEQYF.

Note on this clonotype: This sequence may be a read error, since a much larger clone differs from it by one base. The V gene is TRBV28, the J gene TRBJ2-5; the D is unclear. V dropped 4 bases and J dropped 5 bases, with 17 bases sitting between them. The germline V gene encodes CDR1 MDHEN and CDR2 SYDVKM. This CDR3 comprises 15 residues. The CDR3 spells CASSSSKTFFETQYF. The CDR3 DNA reads as TGTGCCAGCAGTTCCTCCAAGACTTTTTTTGAGACCCAGTACTTC. The entire variable domain, with the rest obtained from reference TRBV28 and TRBJ2-5, is as follows: DVKVTQSSRYLVKRTGEKVFLECVQDMDHENMFWYRQDPGLGLRLIYFSYDVKMKEKGDIPEGYSVSREKKERFSLILESASTNQTSMYLCASSSSKTFFETQYFGPGTRLLVL.

A note on this clonotype: Being one base from a much bigger clone, this may be a read error. The V and J genes are TRBV4-1 and TRBJ1-4, with no clear D. CDR1 is MGHRA, CDR2 YSYEKL, per germline. The CDR3 runs 18 residues. As DNA, the CDR3 is TGCGCCAGCAGCCAAGCCTTGGACTTCCAGGCAACTAATCAAAAACTGTTTTTT. Translated: CASSQALDFQATNQKLFF.

Comment on this clonotype: The CDR3 does not close with the conserved phenylalanine or tryptophan, likely indicating a read error. This chain uses TRBV11-2 with TRBJ2-1, with D perhaps given as TRBD1 or TRBD2 (5 bases each). Germline CDR1 is SGHAT and CDR2 is FQNNGV. V lost 5 bases, J lost 9 bases, and 17 bases lay in between. The CDR3 is made up of 14 amino acids. The chain's CDR3 is CASSLRGPSSEQFL. The CDR3 coding sequence is TGTGCCAGCAGCCTAAGGGGACCCAGCAGTGAGCAGTTCCTC.